Shown below are 8 T cell receptor beta chains from a single sample sequenced in a study of cytotoxic CD8 clonotypes in ibrutinib-treated CLL. The repertoire was sequenced with immunoSEQ multiplex PCR; TCRdb's copy has only in-frame clones and lacks some. The data show 80,000 to 95,000 clones, about 76% seen once. This specimen was PBMCs, taken after 12 months of ibrutinib treatment. These receptors were collected from a human donor with chronic lymphocytic leukemia.

The chain has TRBV6-5 and TRBJ1-4, with D perhaps TRBD1 (6 bases). CDR1 and CDR2 from the germline V gene are MNHEY and SVGAGI. V lost 0 bases to trimming and J lost 8 bases, with 10 bases between them. The CDR3 sequence is 14 residues long. The CDR3 reads CASSYSRGGEKLFF. The CDR3 nucleotides read TGTGCCAGCAGTTACTCCCGAGGGGGGGAAAAACTGTTTTTT.

The sample holds one count of this clone. The chain has TRBV28 and TRBJ2-6; 9 nucleotides agree with TRBD1. Per the germline V gene, CDR1 is MDHEN and CDR2 is SYDVKM. Germline trimming cut 6 bases from V and 0 bases from J; bases unmatched to any gene: 9. The CDR3 spans 18 residues. CDR3: CASRAPGDRDSGANVLTF. CDR3 in DNA: TGTGCCAGCAGGGCCCCCGGGGACAGGGACTCTGGGGCCAACGTCCTGACTTTC.

The genes are TRBV6-4 and TRBJ1-5; no reliable D call. This CDR3 spans 13 amino acids. Germline CDR1 MRHNA, CDR2 SNTAGT. The ends were cut back, 8 bases at V and 6 bases at J, with 14 bases in the middle. The CDR3 sequence is CASRRAWGQPQHF. For the CDR3, the DNA is TGTGCCAGCCGGCGGGCTTGGGGTCAGCCCCAGCATTTT.

The chain carries TRBV15 and TRBJ1-6; D uncertain. Germline CDR1 is LNHNV and CDR2 is YYDKDF (reference sequence). The CDR3 spans 16 residues. The V end was cut by 5 bases, the J end by 6 bases, with 17 bases between. The CDR3 DNA is TGTGCCACCAGCCCAGAGGGTTTCGGACTTAATTCACCCCTCCACTTT. It codes for CATSPEGFGLNSPLHF. Combining the CDR3 with reference TRBV15 and TRBJ1-6 gives the whole variable domain DAMVIQNPRYQVTQFGKPVTLSCSQTLNHNVMYWYQQKSSQAPKLLFHYYDKDFNNEADTPDNFQSRRPNTSFCFLDIRSPGLGDTAMYLCATSPEGFGLNSPLHFGNGTRLTVT.

This chain connects TRBV6-5 to TRBJ1-2; D gene ambiguous. Germline-derived CDR1 and CDR2 are MNHEY and SVGAGI. The CDR3 is made up of 15 amino acids. Trimming stripped 8 bases from V and 2 bases from J, with 18 bases between. CDR3: CASRRTASKNYGYTF. CDR3 nucleotides: TGTGCCAGCCGGAGGACGGCTTCGAAGAACTATGGCTACACCTTC.

V usage is TRBV15 and J usage is TRBJ1-5; D ambiguous. V lost 5 bases and J 0 bases, leaving 5 bases between the germline ends. CDR3 size: 13 residues. In germline, CDR1 is LNHNV, CDR2 YYDKDF (reference sequence). CDR3 nucleotides: TGTGCCACCAGCCTCGGTAGCAATCAGCCCCAGCATTTT. Its protein product is CATSLGSNQPQHF.

This clone has only a few counts. The junction departs from germline at one end; a sequencing error may be responsible. J is TRBJ1-2 and V is TRBV18, with 8 bases lining up with TRBD1. The germline CDR1 and CDR2 sequences are KGHSH and LQKENI. The CDR3 extends over 15 amino acids. CDR3 sequence (DNA): TGTGCCAGCTCACCCTGGCCCGGGACAGGCAAAGGCAGCGCCTTC. Protein sequence: CASSPWPGTGKGSAF.

A word on this clone: A read error may produce the germline difference seen at one junction end. The CDR3 DNA sequence: TGTGCTAGCAGCCCCACTAGCGCTCCCACCGGGGAGCTGTTTTTT. Translation: CASSPTSAPTGELFF. The chain joins TRBV7-7 to TRBJ2-2; 7 bases are shared with TRBD2. The CDR3 extends over 15 amino acids. Germline CDR1 SSHAT, CDR2 FNYEAQ (reference sequence). The full variable domain, rest sourced from reference TRBV7-7 and TRBJ2-2, is GAGVSQSPRYKVTKRGQDVTLRCDPISSHATLYWYQQALGQGPEFLTYFNYEAQPDKSGLPSDRFSAERPEGSISTLTIQRTEQRDSAMYRCASSPTSAPTGELFFGEGSRLTVL.